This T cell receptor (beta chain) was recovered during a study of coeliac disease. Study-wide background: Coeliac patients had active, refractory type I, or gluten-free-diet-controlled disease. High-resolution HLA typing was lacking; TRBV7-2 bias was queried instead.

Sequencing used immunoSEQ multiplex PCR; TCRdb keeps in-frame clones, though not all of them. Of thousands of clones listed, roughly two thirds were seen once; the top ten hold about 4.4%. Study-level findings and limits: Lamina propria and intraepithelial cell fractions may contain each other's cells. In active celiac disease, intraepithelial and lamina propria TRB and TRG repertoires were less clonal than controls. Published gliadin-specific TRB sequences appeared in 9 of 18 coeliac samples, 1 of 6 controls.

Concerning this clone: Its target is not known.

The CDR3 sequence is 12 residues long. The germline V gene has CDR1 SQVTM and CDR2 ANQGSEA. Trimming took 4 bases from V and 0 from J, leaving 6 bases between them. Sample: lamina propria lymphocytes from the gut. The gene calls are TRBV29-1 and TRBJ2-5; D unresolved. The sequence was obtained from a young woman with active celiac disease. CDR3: CSVGQNQETQYF. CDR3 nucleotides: TGCAGCGTTGGCCAGAACCAAGAGACCCAGTACTTC.